This T cell receptor beta chain stems from a study of blood T cell repertoires in COVID-19. Study summary: Acute-phase and convalescent COVID-19 samples originated in the United States, Italy and Spain.

In the original processing: Amplification of reference gene primers provided the estimated nucleated cell counts. Clones were read by immunoSEQ multiplex PCR, and TCRdb kept only the in-frame ones, dropping some. V and J calls plus clone size are reproduced from that table; the DNA served to infer D and trimming. The table records fewer than 150,000 clones, 70% to 90% of them present only once. This clone was observed a few times. Trimming took 3 bases from V and 3 from J, leaving 12 bases between them. This CDR3 is built from 14 residues. Germline V CDR1 and CDR2: SGHAT, FQNNGV. The sample comprised peripheral blood. The rearrangement joins TRBV11-2 to TRBJ2-7, with a possible D match to TRBD1 (7 bases). This receptor was obtained from a man aged 35-49 years with acute or convalescent COVID-19. The CDR3 bases are TGTGCCAGCAGCTTCGGGCAGGGGGGCTACGAGCAGTACTTC. The encoded protein is CASSFGQGGYEQYF.